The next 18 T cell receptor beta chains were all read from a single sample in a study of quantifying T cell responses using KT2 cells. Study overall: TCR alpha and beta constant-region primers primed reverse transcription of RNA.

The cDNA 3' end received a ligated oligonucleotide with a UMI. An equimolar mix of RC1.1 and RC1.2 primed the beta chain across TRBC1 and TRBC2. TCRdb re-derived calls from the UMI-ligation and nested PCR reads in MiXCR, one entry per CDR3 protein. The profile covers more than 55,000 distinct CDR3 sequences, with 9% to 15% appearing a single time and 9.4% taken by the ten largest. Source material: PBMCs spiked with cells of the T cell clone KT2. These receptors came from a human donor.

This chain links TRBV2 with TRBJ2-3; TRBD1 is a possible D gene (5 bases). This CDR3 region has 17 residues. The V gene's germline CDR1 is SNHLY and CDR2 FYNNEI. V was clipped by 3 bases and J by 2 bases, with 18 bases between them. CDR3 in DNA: TGTGCCAGCAGTGACGGCGACCTGGGGCGCATCACAGATACGCAGTATTTT. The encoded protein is CASSDGDLGRITDTQYF. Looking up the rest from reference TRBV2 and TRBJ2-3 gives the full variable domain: EPEVTQTPSHQVTQMGQEVILRCVPISNHLYFYWYRQILGQKVEFLVSFYNNEISEKSEIFDDQFSVERPDGSNFTLKIRSTKLEDSAMYFCASSDGDLGRITDTQYFGPGTRLTVL.

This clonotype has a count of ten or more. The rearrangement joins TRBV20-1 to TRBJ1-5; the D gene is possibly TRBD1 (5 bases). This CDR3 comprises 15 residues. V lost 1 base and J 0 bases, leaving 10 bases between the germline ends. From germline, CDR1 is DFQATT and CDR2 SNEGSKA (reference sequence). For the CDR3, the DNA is TGCAGTGCTAGAGTCGGGGCGAGTAGCAATCAGCCCCAGCATTTT. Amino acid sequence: CSARVGASSNQPQHF.

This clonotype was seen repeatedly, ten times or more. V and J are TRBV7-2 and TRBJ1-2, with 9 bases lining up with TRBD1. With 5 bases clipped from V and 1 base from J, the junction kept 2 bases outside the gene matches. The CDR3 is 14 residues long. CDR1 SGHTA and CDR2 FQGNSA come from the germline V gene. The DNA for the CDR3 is TGTGCCAGCAGCCGGACAGGGGATAACTATGGCTACACCTTC. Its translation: CASSRTGDNYGYTF. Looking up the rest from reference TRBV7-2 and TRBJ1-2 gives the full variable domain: GAGVSQSPSNKVTEKGKDVELRCDPISGHTALYWYRQSLGQGLEFLIYFQGNSAPDKSGLPSDRFSAERTGGSVSTLTIQRTQQEDSAVYLCASSRTGDNYGYTFGSGTRLTVV.

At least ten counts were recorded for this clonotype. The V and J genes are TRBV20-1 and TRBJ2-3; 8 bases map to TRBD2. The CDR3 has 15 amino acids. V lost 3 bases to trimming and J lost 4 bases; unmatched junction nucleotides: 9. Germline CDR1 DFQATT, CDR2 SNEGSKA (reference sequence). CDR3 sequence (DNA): TGCAGTGCTAGTCCCACCGGGACTAGATCAGATACGCAGTATTTT. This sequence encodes CSASPTGTRSDTQYF.

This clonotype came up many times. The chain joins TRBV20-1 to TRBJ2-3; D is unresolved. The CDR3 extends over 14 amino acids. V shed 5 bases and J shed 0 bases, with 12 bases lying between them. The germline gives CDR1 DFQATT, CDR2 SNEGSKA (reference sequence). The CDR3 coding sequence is TGCAGTGCTCGTTGGTCTCCTAGCACAGATACGCAGTATTTT. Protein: CSARWSPSTDTQYF.

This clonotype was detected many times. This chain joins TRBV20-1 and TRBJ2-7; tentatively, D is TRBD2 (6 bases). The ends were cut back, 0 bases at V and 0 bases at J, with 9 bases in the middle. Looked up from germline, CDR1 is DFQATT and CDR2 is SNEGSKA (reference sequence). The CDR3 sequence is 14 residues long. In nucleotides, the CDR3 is TGCAGTGCTAGAGAGCCGGAGGGCTCCTACGAGCAGTACTTC. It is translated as CSAREPEGSYEQYF.

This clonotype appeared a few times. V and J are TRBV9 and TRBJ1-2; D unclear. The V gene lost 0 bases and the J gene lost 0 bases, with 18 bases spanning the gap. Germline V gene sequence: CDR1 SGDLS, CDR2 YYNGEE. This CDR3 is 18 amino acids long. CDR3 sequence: CASSVGRAVQWANYGYTF. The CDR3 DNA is TGTGCCAGCAGCGTAGGAAGGGCAGTACAATGGGCTAACTATGGCTACACCTTC.

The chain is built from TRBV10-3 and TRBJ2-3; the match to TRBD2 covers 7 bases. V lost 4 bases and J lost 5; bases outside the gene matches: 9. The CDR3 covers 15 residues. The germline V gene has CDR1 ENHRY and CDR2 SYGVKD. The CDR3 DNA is TGTGCCATCAGTGGGCTAGCGGATCGGGAAGATACGCAGTATTTT. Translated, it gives CAISGLADREDTQYF.

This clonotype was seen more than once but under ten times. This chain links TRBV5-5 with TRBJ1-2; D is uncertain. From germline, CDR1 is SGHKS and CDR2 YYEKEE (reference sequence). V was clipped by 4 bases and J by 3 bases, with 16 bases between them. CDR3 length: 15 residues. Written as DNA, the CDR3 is TGTGCCAGCAGCCCGGACGGAGATCCCGACTATGGCTACACCTTC. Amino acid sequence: CASSPDGDPDYGYTF. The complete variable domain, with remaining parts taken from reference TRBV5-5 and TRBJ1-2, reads DAGVTQSPTHLIKTRGQQVTLRCSPISGHKSVSWYQQVLGQGPQFIFQYYEKEERGRGNFPDRFSARQFPNYSSELNVNALLLGDSALYLCASSPDGDPDYGYTFGSGTRLTVV.

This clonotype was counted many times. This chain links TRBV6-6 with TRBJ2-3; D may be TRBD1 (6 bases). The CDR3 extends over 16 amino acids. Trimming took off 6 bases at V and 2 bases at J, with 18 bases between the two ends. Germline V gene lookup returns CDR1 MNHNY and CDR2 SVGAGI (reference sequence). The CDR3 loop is CASSPAGTLVTDTQYF. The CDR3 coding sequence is TGTGCCAGCAGCCCTGCCGGGACACTAGTCACAGATACGCAGTATTTT.

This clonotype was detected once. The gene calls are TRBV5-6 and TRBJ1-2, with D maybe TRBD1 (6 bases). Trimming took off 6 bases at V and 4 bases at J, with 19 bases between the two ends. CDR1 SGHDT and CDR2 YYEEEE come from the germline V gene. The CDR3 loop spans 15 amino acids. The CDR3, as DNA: TGTGCCAGCACCCCGTGGGGGGGCGCGGGCTATGGCTACACCTTC. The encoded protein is CASTPWGGAGYGYTF.

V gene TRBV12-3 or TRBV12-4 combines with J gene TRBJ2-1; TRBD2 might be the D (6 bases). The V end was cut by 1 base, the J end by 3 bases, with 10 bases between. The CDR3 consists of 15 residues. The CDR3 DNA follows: TGTGCCAGCAGTTTAGAAGGCGGGAACTACAATGAGCAGTTCTTC. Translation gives CASSLEGGNYNEQFF.

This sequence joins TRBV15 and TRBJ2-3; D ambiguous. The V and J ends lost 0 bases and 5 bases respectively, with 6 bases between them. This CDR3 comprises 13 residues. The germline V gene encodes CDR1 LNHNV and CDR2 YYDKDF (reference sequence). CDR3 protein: CATSRDCEDTQYF. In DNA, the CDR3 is TGTGCCACCAGCAGAGATTGTGAAGATACGCAGTATTTT.

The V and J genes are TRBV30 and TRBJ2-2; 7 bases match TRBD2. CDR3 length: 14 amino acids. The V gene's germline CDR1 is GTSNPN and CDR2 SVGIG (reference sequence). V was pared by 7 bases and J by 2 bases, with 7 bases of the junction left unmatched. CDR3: CAYGLDGNTGELFF. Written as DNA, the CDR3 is TGTGCCTATGGACTAGACGGAAACACCGGGGAGCTGTTTTTT.

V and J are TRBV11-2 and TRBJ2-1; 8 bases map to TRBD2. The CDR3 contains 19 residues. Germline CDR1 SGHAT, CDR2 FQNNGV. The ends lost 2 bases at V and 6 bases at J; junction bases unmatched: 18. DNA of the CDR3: TGTGCCAGCAGCTTACGGCTTGGGGCCAGCGGGAGTCCCCTCAATGAGCAGTTCTTC. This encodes CASSLRLGASGSPLNEQFF.

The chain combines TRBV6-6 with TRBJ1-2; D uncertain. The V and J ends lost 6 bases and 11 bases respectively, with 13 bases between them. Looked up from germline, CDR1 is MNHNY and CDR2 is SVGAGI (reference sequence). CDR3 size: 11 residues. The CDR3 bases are TGTGCCAGCAGAATGGACCGTTTGTACACCTTC. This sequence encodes CASRMDRLYTF.

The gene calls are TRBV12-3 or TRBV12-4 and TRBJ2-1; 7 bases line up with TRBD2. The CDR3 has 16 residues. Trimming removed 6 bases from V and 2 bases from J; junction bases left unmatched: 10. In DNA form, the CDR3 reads TGTGCCAGCAGCGGTGCCGCGGGGGTACCCTACAATGAGCAGTTCTTC. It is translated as CASSGAAGVPYNEQFF.

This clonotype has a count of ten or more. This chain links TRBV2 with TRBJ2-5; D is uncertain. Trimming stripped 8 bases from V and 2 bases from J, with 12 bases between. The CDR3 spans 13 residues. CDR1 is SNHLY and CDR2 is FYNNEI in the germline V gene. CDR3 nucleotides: TGTGCCAGCCTTGGGCAGTTTCAAGAGACCCAGTACTTC. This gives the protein CASLGQFQETQYF.